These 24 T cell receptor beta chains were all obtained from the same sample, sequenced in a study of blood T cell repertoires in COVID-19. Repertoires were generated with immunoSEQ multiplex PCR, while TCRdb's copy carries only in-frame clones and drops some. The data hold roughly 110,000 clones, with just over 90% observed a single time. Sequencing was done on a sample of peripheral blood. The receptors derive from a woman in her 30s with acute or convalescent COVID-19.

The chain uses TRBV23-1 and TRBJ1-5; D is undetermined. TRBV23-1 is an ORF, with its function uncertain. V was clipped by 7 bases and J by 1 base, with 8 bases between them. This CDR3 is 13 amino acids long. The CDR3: CASKQTSNQPQHF. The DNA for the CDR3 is TGCGCCAGCAAACAGACCAGCAATCAGCCCCAGCATTTT.

CDR3 sequence (DNA): TGTGCCAGCAGCCGGGGAATCCCCAGGAACACTGAAGCTTTCTTT. Protein: CASSRGIPRNTEAFF. The chain carries TRBV13 and TRBJ1-1; D gene unclear. Trimming took 5 bases from V and 1 from J, leaving 14 bases between them. CDR1 and CDR2 from the germline V gene are PRHDT and FYEKMQ (reference sequence). The CDR3 consists of 15 residues.

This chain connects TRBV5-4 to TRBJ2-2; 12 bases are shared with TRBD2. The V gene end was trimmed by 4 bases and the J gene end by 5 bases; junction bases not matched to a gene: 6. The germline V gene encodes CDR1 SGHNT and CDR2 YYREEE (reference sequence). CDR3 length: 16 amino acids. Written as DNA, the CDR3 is TGTGCCAGCAGCCCCCGACTAGCGGGGGTAACCGGGGAGCTGTTTTTT. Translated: CASSPRLAGVTGELFF.

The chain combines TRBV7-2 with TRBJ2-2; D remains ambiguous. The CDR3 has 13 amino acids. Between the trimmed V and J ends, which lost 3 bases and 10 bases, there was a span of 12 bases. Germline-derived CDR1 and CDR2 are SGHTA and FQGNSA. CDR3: CASSFRYREELFF. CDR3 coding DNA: TGTGCCAGCAGCTTTCGGTACCGCGAGGAGCTGTTTTTT.

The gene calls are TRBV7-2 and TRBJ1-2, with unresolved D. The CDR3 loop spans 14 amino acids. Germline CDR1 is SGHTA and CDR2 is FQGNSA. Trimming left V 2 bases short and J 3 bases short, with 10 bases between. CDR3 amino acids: CASSLLRVDYGYTF. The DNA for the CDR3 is TGTGCCAGCAGCTTATTACGGGTGGACTATGGCTACACCTTC.

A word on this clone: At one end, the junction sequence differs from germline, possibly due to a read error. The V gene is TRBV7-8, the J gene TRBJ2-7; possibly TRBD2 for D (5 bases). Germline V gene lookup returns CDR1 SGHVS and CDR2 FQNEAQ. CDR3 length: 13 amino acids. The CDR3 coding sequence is TGTGCAAGCACGGCCGGGATCGCCTACGAGCAGTACTTC. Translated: CASTAGIAYEQYF.

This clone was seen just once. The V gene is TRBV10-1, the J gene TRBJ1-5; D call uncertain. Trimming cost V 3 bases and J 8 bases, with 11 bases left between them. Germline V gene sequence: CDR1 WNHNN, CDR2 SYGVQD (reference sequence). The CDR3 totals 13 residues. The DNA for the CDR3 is TGCGCCAGCAGTGATTCGGGTATTGAGCCCCAGCATTTT. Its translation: CASSDSGIEPQHF.

The CDR3 loop is CASSPVLQGFTEAFF. The CDR3 nucleotides are TGTGCCAGCAGCCCAGTTCTTCAGGGTTTCACTGAAGCTTTCTTT. The rearrangement joins TRBV7-2 to TRBJ1-1; weak D call: TRBD1 (5 bases). Trimming cost V 5 bases and J 4 bases, with 17 bases left between them. CDR3 length equals 15 residues. Germline assignment: CDR1 SGHTA and CDR2 FQGNSA.

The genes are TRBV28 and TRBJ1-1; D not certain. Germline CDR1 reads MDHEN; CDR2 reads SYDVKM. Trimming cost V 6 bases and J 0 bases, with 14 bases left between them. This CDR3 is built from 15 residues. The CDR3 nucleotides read TGTGCCAGCAGCCTTGATCTGGAGTTGAACACTGAAGCTTTCTTT. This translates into CASSLDLELNTEAFF.

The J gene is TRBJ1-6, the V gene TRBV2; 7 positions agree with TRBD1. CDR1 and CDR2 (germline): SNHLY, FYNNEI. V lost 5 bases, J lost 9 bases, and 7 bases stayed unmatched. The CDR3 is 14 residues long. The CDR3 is CASSRDRDASPLHF. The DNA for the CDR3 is TGTGCCAGCAGTCGAGACAGGGATGCTTCACCCCTCCACTTT.

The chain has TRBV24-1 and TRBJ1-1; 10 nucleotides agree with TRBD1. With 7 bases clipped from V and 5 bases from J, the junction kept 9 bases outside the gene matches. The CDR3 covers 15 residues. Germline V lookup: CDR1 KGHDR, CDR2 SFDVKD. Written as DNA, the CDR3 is TGTGCCACCAGCGACAAGACAGGGGGCGGTACTGAAGCTTTCTTT. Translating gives CATSDKTGGGTEAFF.

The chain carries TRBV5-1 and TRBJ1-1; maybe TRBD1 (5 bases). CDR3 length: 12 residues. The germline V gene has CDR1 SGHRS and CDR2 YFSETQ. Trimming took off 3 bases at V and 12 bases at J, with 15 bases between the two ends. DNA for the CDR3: TGCGCCAGCAGCTGGGGCTACACCATCCCTTTCTTT. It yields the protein CASSWGYTIPFF.

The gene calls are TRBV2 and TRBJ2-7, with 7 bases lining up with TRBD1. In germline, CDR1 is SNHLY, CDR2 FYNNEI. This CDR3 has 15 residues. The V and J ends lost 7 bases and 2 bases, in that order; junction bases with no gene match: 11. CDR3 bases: TGTGCCAGCAAGGGGGCGACAGGGTGGCCCTACGAGCAGTACTTC. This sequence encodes CASKGATGWPYEQYF.

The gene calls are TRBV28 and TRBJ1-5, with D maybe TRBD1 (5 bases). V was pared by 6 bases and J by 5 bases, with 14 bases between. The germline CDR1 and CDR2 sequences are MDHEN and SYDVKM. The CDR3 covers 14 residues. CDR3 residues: CASRLPRQYQPQHF. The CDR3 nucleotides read TGTGCCAGCAGGCTCCCTAGACAGTATCAGCCCCAGCATTTT. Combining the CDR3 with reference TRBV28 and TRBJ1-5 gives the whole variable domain DVKVTQSSRYLVKRTGEKVFLECVQDMDHENMFWYRQDPGLGLRLIYFSYDVKMKEKGDIPEGYSVSREKKERFSLILESASTNQTSMYLCASRLPRQYQPQHFGDGTRLSIL.

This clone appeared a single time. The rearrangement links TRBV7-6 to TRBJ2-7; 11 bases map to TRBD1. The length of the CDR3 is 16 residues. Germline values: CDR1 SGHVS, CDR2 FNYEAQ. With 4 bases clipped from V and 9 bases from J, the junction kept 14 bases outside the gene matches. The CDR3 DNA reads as TGTGCCAGCAGCTCACGAACCGGGACAGGGGGAATAGGGCAGTACTTC. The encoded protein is CASSSRTGTGGIGQYF.

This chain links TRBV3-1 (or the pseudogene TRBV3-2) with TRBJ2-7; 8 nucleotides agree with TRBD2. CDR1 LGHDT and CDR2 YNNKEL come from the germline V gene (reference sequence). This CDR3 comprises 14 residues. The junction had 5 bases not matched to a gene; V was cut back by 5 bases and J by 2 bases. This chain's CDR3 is CASSGSGAPYEQYF. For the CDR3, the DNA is TGTGCCAGCAGCGGTAGCGGGGCACCCTACGAGCAGTACTTC.

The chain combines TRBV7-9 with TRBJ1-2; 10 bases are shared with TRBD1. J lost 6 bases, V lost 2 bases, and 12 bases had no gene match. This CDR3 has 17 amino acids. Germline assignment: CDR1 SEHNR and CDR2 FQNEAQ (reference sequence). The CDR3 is CASSLSDRGRGEDGYTF. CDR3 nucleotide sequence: TGTGCCAGCAGCTTAAGCGACAGGGGGCGCGGTGAAGATGGCTACACCTTC.

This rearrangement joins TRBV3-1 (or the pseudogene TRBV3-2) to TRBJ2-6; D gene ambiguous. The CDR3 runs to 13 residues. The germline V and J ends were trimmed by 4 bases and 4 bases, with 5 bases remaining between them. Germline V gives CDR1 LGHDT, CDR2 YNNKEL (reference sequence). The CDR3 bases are TGTGCCAGCAGCCGAGCCGGGGCCAACGTCCTGACTTTC. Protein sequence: CASSRAGANVLTF.

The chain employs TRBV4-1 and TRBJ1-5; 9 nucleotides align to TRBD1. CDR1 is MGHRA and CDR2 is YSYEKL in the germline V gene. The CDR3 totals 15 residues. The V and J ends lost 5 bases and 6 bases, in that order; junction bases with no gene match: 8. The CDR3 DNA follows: TGCGCCAGCAGCTTCGGACAGGGGTGGGGTCAGCCCCAGCATTTT. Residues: CASSFGQGWGQPQHF.

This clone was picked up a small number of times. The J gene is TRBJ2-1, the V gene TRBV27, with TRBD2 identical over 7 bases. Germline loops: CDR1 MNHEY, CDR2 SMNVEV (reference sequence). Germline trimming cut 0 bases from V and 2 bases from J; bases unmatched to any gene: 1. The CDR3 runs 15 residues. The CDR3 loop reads CASSLSLAAYNEQFF. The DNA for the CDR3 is TGTGCCAGCAGTTTATCTCTAGCGGCCTACAATGAGCAGTTCTTC.

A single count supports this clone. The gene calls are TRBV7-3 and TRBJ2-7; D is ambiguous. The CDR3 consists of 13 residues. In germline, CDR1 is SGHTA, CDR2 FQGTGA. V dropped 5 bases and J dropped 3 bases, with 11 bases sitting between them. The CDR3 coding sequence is TGTGCCAGCAGCGTCGGGTCCGACTACGAGCAGTACTTC. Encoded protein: CASSVGSDYEQYF.

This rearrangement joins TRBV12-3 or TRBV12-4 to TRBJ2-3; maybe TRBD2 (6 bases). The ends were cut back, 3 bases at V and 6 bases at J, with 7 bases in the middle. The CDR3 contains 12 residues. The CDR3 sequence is CASSFGGDTQYF. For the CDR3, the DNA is TGTGCCAGCAGTTTCGGAGGGGATACGCAGTATTTT.

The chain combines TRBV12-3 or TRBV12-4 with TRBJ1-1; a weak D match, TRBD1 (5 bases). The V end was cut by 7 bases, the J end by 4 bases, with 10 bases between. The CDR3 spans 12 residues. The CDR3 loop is CASTAGGTEAFF. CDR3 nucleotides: TGTGCCAGCACCGCCGGGGGCACTGAAGCTTTCTTT.

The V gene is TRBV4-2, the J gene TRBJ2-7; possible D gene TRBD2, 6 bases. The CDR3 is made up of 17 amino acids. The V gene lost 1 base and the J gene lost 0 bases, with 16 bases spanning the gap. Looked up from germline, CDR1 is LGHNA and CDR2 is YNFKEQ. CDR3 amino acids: CASSQGGGGVSSYEQYF. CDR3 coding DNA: TGTGCCAGCAGCCAAGGAGGAGGCGGGGTAAGCTCCTACGAGCAGTACTTC.